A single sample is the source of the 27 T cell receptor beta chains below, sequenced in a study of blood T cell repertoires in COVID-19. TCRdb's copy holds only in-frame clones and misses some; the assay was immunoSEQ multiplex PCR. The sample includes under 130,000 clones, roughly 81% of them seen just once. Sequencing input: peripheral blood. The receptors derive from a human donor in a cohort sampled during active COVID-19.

CDR3 coding DNA: TGTGCCTGGAGTATCGAAGTAGGGGTCGACTCACCCCTCCACTTT. Translated: CAWSIEVGVDSPLHF. The rearrangement joins TRBV30 to TRBJ1-6; possible D gene TRBD1, 5 bases. The germline V gene encodes CDR1 GTSNPN and CDR2 SVGIG (reference sequence). CDR3 length: 15 residues. The V end was cut by 2 bases, the J end by 10 bases, with 18 bases between.

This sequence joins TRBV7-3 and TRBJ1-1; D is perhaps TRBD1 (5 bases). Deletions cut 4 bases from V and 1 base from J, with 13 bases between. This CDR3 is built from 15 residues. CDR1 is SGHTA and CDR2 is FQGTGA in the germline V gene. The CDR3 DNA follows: TGTGCCAGCAGCTCCGGCCCTGGGGCGAACACTGAAGCTTTCTTT. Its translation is CASSSGPGANTEAFF.

CDR3 DNA: TGTGCCAGCAGCCCAAACGACAGGGGGAATTCACCCCTCCACTTT. Its translation is CASSPNDRGNSPLHF. V gene TRBV2 combines with J gene TRBJ1-6; 9 nucleotides agree with TRBD1. The CDR3 is 15 residues long. Per the germline V gene, CDR1 is SNHLY and CDR2 is FYNNEI. Trimming cost V 6 bases and J 7 bases; bases outside gene matches: 7.

The CDR3 here is CASSPILAGAGGELFF. CDR3 DNA sequence: TGTGCCAGCTCACCCATACTAGCGGGAGCCGGCGGGGAGCTGTTTTTT. This sequence joins TRBV18 and TRBJ2-2; TRBD2 agrees at 11 bases. The CDR3 has 16 residues. Germline V CDR1 and CDR2: KGHSH, LQKENI. The J segment lost 7 bases and the V segment lost 3 bases, leaving 7 bases of the junction unmatched.

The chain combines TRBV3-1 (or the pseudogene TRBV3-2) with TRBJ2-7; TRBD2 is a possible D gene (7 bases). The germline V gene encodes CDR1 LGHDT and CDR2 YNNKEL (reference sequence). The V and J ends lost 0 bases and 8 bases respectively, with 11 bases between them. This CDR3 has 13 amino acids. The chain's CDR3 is CASSQEFGGQQYF. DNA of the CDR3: TGTGCCAGCAGCCAAGAATTCGGGGGGCAGCAGTACTTC.

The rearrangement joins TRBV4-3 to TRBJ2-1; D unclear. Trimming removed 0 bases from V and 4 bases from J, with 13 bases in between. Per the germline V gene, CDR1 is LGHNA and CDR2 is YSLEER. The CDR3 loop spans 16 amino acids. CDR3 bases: TGCGCCAGCAGCCAAGATCCTGTAGTACCATACAATGAGCAGTTCTTC. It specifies CASSQDPVVPYNEQFF.

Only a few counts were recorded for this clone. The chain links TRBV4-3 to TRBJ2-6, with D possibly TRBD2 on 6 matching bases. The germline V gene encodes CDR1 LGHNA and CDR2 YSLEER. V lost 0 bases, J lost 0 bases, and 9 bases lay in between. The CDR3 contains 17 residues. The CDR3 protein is CASSQDGGNSGANVLTF. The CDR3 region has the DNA TGCGCCAGCAGCCAAGATGGGGGGAACTCTGGGGCCAACGTCCTGACTTTC.

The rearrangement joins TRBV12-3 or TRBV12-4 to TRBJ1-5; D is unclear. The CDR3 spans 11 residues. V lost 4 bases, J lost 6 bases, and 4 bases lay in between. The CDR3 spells CASSSGQPQHF. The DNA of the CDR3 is TGTGCCAGCAGTTCAGGTCAGCCCCAGCATTTT.

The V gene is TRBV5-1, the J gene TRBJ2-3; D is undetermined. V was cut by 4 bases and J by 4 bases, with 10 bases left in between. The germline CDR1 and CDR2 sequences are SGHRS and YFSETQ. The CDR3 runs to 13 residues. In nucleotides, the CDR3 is TGCGCCAGCAGCCCACGGTTCGCAGATACGCAGTATTTT. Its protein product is CASSPRFADTQYF.

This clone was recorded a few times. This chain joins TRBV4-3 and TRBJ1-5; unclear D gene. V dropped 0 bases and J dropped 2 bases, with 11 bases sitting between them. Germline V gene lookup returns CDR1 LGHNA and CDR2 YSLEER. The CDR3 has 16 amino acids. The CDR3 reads CASSQERTLGNQPQHF. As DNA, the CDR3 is TGCGCCAGCAGCCAAGAGAGAACCCTGGGCAATCAGCCCCAGCATTTT.

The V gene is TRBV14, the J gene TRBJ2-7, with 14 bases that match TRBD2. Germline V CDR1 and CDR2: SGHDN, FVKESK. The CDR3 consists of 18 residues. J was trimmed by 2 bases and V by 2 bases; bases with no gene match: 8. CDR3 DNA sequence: TGTGCCAGCAGCCAACTCGGGCCGGGACTAGCGGGAGCCTACGAGCAGTACTTC. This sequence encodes CASSQLGPGLAGAYEQYF.

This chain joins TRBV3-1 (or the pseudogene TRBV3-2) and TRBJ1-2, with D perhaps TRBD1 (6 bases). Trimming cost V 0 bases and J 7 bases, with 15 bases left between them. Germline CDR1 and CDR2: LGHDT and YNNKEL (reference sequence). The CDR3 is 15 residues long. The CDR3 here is CASSQDSGGPAGYTF. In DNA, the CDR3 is TGTGCCAGCAGCCAAGACTCGGGGGGCCCTGCTGGCTACACCTTC.

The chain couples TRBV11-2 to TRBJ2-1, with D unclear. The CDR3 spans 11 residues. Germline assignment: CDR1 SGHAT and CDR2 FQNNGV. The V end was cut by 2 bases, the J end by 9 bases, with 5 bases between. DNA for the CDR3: TGTGCCAGCAGCTTATTGAGTGAGCAGTTCTTC. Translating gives CASSLLSEQFF. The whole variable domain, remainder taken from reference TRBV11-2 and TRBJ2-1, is EAGVAQSPRYKIIEKRQSVAFWCNPISGHATLYWYQQILGQGPKLLIQFQNNGVVDDSQLPKDRFSAERLKGVDSTLKIQPAKLEDSAVYLCASSLLSEQFFGPGTRLTVL.

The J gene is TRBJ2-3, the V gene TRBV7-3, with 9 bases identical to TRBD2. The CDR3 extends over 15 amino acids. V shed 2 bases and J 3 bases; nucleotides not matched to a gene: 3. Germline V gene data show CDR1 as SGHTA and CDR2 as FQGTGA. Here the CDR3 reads CASSLAGGPTDTQYF. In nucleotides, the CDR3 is TGTGCCAGCAGCTTAGCGGGGGGGCCTACAGATACGCAGTATTTT. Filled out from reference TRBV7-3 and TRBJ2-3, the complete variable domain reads GAGVSQTPSNKVTEKGKYVELRCDPISGHTALYWYRQSLGQGPEFLIYFQGTGAADDSGLPNDRFFAVRPEGSVSTLKIQRTERGDSAVYLCASSLAGGPTDTQYFGPGTRLTVL.

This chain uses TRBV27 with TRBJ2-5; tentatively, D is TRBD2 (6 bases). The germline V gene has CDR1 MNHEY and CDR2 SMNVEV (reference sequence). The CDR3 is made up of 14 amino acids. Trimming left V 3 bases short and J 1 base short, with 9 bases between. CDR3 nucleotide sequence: TGTGCCAGCAGTTTGGAGGGTACCCAAGAGACCCAGTACTTC. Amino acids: CASSLEGTQETQYF.

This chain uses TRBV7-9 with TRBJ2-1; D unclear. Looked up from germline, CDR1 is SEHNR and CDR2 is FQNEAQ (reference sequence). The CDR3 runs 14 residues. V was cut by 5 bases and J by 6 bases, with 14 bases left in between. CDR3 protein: CASSPPPSGNEQFF. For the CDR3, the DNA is TGTGCCAGCAGCCCCCCGCCGAGTGGCAATGAGCAGTTCTTC.

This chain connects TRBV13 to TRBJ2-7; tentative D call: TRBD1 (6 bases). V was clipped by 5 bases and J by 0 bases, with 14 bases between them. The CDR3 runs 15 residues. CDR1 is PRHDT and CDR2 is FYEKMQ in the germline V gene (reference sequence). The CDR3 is CASSPLRGGSYEQYF. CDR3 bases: TGTGCCAGCAGCCCCCTCAGGGGCGGCTCCTACGAGCAGTACTTC.

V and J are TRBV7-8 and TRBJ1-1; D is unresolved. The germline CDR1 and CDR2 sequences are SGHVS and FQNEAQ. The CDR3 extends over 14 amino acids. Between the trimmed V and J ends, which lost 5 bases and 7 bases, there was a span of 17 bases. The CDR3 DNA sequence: TGTGCCAGCAGCGGGTGGTTTGAGGTCGATGAAGCTTTCTTT. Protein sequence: CASSGWFEVDEAFF.

The CDR3 protein is CASSPFGQGATNEKLFF. The CDR3 coding sequence is TGTGCCAGCAGCCCTTTTGGACAGGGGGCAACTAATGAAAAACTGTTTTTT. The rearrangement links TRBV7-9 to TRBJ1-4; TRBD1 aligns across 10 bases. The CDR3 totals 17 residues. Per germline, CDR1 SEHNR and CDR2 FQNEAQ (reference sequence). Losses at the gene ends were 5 bases for V and 0 bases for J; bases not matched to a gene: 6.

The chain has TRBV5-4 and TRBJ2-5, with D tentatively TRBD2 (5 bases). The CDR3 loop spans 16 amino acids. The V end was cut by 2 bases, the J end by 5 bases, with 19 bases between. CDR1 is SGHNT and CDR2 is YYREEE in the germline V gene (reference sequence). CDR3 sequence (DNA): TGTGCCAGCAGCTTCTGGACGGCCGCGCCGGGGGAGACCCAGTACTTC. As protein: CASSFWTAAPGETQYF.

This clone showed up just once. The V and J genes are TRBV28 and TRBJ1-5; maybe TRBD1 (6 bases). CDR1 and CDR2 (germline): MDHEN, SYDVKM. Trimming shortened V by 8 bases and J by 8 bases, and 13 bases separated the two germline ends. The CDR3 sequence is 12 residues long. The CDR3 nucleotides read TGTGCCAGCCCCGACAGGATGAAGCCCCAGCATTTT. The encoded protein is CASPDRMKPQHF.

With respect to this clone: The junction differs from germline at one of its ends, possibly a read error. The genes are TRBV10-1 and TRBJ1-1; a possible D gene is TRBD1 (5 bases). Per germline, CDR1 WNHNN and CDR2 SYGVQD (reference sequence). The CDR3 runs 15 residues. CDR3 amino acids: CASRGLLLLDTEAFF. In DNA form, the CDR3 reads TGCGCCAGCAGGGGCTTATTGCTATTGGACACAGAAGCTTTCTTT.

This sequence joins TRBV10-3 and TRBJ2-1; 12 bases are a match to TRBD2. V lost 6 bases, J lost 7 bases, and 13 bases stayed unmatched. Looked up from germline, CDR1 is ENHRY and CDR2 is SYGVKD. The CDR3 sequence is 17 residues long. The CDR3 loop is CAISTLAGGQGRNEQFF. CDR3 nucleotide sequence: TGTGCCATCAGCACACTAGCGGGAGGCCAGGGTAGGAATGAGCAGTTCTTC.

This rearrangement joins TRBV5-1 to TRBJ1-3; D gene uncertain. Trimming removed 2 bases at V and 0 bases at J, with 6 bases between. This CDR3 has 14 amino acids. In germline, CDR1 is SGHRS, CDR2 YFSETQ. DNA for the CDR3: TGCGCCAGCAGCTTTGGCTCCTCTGGAAACACCATATATTTT. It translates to CASSFGSSGNTIYF.

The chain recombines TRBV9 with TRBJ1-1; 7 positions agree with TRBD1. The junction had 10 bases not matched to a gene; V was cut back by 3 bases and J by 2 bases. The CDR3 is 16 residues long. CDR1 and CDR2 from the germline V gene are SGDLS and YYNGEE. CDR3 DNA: TGTGCCAGCAGCGACCGGACAGGTCTAGGAAACACTGAAGCTTTCTTT. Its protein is CASSDRTGLGNTEAFF. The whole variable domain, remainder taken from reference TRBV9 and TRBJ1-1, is DSGVTQTPKHLITATGQRVTLRCSPRSGDLSVYWYQQSLDQGLQFLIQYYNGEERAKGNILERFSAQQFPDLHSELNLSSLELGDSALYFCASSDRTGLGNTEAFFGQGTRLTVV.

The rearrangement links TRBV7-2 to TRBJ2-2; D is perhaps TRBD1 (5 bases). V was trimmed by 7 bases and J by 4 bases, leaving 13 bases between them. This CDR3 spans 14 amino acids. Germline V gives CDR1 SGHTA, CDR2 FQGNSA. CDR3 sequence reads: CASNPSQGTGELFF. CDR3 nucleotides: TGTGCCAGCAACCCATCTCAGGGCACCGGGGAGCTGTTTTTT.

This chain's CDR3 is CASSSTTSGGRYEQYF. Written as DNA, the CDR3 is TGTGCCAGCAGCTCCACCACTAGCGGGGGGCGCTACGAGCAGTACTTC. V gene TRBV7-8 combines with J gene TRBJ2-7; 12 nucleotides align to TRBD2. Unmatched junction bases numbered 7, after V lost 4 bases and J lost 3 bases. The germline V gene encodes CDR1 SGHVS and CDR2 FQNEAQ. The CDR3 is made up of 16 amino acids.